The 25 T cell receptor beta chains presented below share a single source sample, sequenced in a study of beta chain features in type 1 diabetes. The entirety of the isolated RNA underwent reverse transcription, so expressed TCRB transcripts were sequenced. Assay used: immunoSEQ multiplex PCR; TCRdb lists only in-frame clones, some missing. The sample includes 400,000 to 600,000 clones, over 25% seen only once; the top ten take around 0.065%. Material for sequencing was naive CD4+ T cells from blood. These receptors all come from a young man in good health.

This clone came up a few times. This sequence joins TRBV9 and TRBJ2-5, with a weak D call TRBD2 (5 bases). The V gene's germline CDR1 is SGDLS and CDR2 YYNGEE. This CDR3 spans 14 amino acids. V lost 1 base and J lost 5, with 12 bases in between. CDR3 DNA sequence: TGTGCCAGCAGCGTATACGGGGTTTCGGAGACCCAGTACTTC. This codes for CASSVYGVSETQYF.

The chain carries TRBV7-7 and TRBJ2-2, with 9 positions matching TRBD1. Germline V gene lookup returns CDR1 SSHAT and CDR2 FNYEAQ (reference sequence). The CDR3 totals 15 residues. With V trimmed by 5 bases and J by 4 bases, 5 bases remained unmatched. The CDR3 DNA reads TGTGCCAGCAGCCAACAGGGGGCGGGCACCGGGGAGCTGTTTTTT. It codes for CASSQQGAGTGELFF.

This clone was counted only a few times. The chain recombines TRBV20-1 with TRBJ2-7, with D perhaps being TRBD1 or TRBD2 (5 bases each). Per the germline V gene, CDR1 is DFQATT and CDR2 is SNEGSKA (reference sequence). The CDR3 covers 11 residues. DNA of the CDR3: TGCAGCACGGGGCTGCCTTACGAGCAGTACTTC. It codes for CSTGLPYEQYF.

This chain links TRBV11-2 with TRBJ2-2; D is uncertain. V gave up 5 bases and J gave up 6 bases, with 19 bases separating them. Germline V gene data show CDR1 as SGHAT and CDR2 as FQNNGV. The CDR3 totals 16 residues. The CDR3 DNA reads TGTGCCAGCAGCACACTCAGGAAAAGAGTAGCCGGGGAGCTGTTTTTT. Its protein is CASSTLRKRVAGELFF. Full variable domain (rest looked up from reference TRBV11-2 and TRBJ2-2): EAGVAQSPRYKIIEKRQSVAFWCNPISGHATLYWYQQILGQGPKLLIQFQNNGVVDDSQLPKDRFSAERLKGVDSTLKIQPAKLEDSAVYLCASSTLRKRVAGELFFGEGSRLTVL.

This clone was found a few times. V is TRBV30 and J is TRBJ1-5; D may be TRBD1 (6 bases). This CDR3 region has 14 residues. With 3 bases removed from V and 4 bases from J, the gap between germline ends came to 13 bases. Germline CDR1 reads GTSNPN; CDR2 reads SVGIG (reference sequence). CDR3 amino acids: CAWSRGGWNQPQHF. The CDR3 region has the DNA TGTGCCTGGAGCCGTGGGGGCTGGAATCAGCCCCAGCATTTT.

This clone has more than one count but fewer than ten. CDR3 protein: CAWSWTEYGYTF. As DNA, the CDR3 is TGTGCCTGGAGCTGGACGGAATATGGCTACACCTTC. The chain has TRBV30 and TRBJ1-2; no definite D call. The CDR3 covers 12 residues. Germline CDR1 reads GTSNPN; CDR2 reads SVGIG (reference sequence). Trimming removed 3 bases from V and 5 bases from J, with 10 bases in between.

The chain joins TRBV18 to TRBJ2-5; TRBD2 matches 8 bases. Germline trimming cut 5 bases from V and 4 bases from J; bases unmatched to any gene: 6. This CDR3 has 14 amino acids. CDR1 and CDR2 (germline): KGHSH, LQKENI. The CDR3 DNA follows: TGTGCCAGCTCATCCCTCGCGGGGGGAGAGACCCAGTACTTC. Residues: CASSSLAGGETQYF.

V usage is TRBV9 and J usage is TRBJ1-1, with 12 bases aligning to TRBD1. This CDR3 region has 17 residues. The junction had 7 bases not matched to a gene; V was cut back by 4 bases and J by 0 bases. The germline V gene encodes CDR1 SGDLS and CDR2 YYNGEE. For the CDR3, the DNA is TGTGCCAGCAGCCCCCGGGACAGGGGGCTTATGAACACTGAAGCTTTCTTT. This sequence encodes CASSPRDRGLMNTEAFF.

This clone has just a few counts. The rearrangement uses TRBV30 and TRBJ2-7; D is ambiguous. The CDR3 sequence is 12 residues long. The V end was cut by 8 bases, the J end by 3 bases, with 14 bases between. Germline V gene data show CDR1 as GTSNPN and CDR2 as SVGIG (reference sequence). The CDR3 DNA sequence: TGTGCCGTTGCGTCGGTCCGCTACGAGCAGTACTTC. It specifies CAVASVRYEQYF.

This clone was counted a single time. This rearrangement joins TRBV5-1 to TRBJ2-7; 8 bases map to TRBD1. Germline V CDR1 and CDR2: SGHRS, YFSETQ. The CDR3 totals 14 residues. V shed 1 base, J shed 5 bases, and the junction held 5 bases outside the gene matches. The DNA for the CDR3 is TGCGCCAGCAGCTTGTTTACAGGGGGTGACGAGCAGTACTTC. As protein: CASSLFTGGDEQYF.

The table lists this clone with a few counts. This chain links TRBV15 with TRBJ2-7, with 8 nucleotides matching TRBD1. V shed 1 base, J shed 2 bases, and the junction held 4 bases outside the gene matches. This CDR3 comprises 15 residues. Per the germline V gene, CDR1 is LNHNV and CDR2 is YYDKDF (reference sequence). In nucleotides, the CDR3 is TGTGCCACCAGCAGAGGGACAGGGAGTACCTACGAGCAGTACTTC. Translated: CATSRGTGSTYEQYF.

Remarks on this clone: The same CDR3 arises from other DNA sequences in this sample as well. The V call is TRBV7-2, the J call TRBJ2-5; D possibly corresponds to TRBD2 (6 bases). The V end lost 0 bases, the J end lost 4 bases, and 9 bases lay between the germline ends. Germline lookup yields CDR1 SGHTA and CDR2 FQGNSA. This CDR3 has 14 residues. The CDR3 sequence: CASSLAGGGETQYF. The CDR3 bases are TGTGCCAGCAGCTTAGCGGGAGGCGGAGAGACCCAGTACTTC.

The CDR3 DNA is TGTGCCGCATTCCGGGACAGGGGCTACGAGCAGTACTTC. Translating it yields CAAFRDRGYEQYF. This chain joins TRBV30 and TRBJ2-7; 10 bases are a match to TRBD1. Germline assignment: CDR1 GTSNPN and CDR2 SVGIG (reference sequence). J lost 3 bases, V lost 8 bases, and 7 bases had no gene match. This CDR3 has 13 amino acids.

V and J are TRBV5-4 and TRBJ2-7; D might be TRBD2 (5 bases). This CDR3 comprises 12 residues. Germline V CDR1 and CDR2: SGHNT, YYREEE (reference sequence). Trimming took 1 base from V and 12 from J, leaving 14 bases between them. The CDR3 DNA sequence: TGTGCCAGCAGCTTGTTTCTCCAGAGGGTGTACTTC. Protein product: CASSLFLQRVYF.

The chain carries TRBV4-1 and TRBJ2-1; 16 nucleotides agree with TRBD2. J lost 8 bases, V lost 2 bases, and 6 bases had no gene match. CDR1 MGHRA and CDR2 YSYEKL come from the germline V gene. This CDR3 is 17 amino acids long. CDR3 in amino acids: CASSQSGTSGRGYEQFF. CDR3 DNA sequence: TGCGCCAGCAGCCAATCTGGGACTAGCGGGAGGGGCTATGAGCAGTTCTTC.

This sequence joins TRBV2 and TRBJ2-2, with D unclear. Trimming shortened V by 4 bases and J by 3 bases, and 12 bases separated the two germline ends. The CDR3 has 15 amino acids. In germline, CDR1 is SNHLY, CDR2 FYNNEI. CDR3 protein: CASSGSRPDTGELFF. In DNA form, the CDR3 reads TGTGCCAGCAGTGGGTCACGCCCCGACACCGGGGAGCTGTTTTTT.

Turning to this clone: In the same sample, other DNA sequences code for this CDR3. V is TRBV20-1 and J is TRBJ2-5, with unresolved D. The length of the CDR3 is 11 residues. Trimming pared 4 bases from V and 1 base from J, leaving 4 bases between. CDR1 and CDR2 from the germline V gene are DFQATT and SNEGSKA (reference sequence). Written as DNA, the CDR3 is TGCAGTGCTACGCTCCAAGAGACCCAGTACTTC. Encoded protein: CSATLQETQYF.

The sample holds a few counts of this clone. The chain couples TRBV19 to TRBJ2-5; D is undetermined. V dropped 6 bases and J dropped 1 base, with 15 bases sitting between them. The CDR3 length is 15 residues. Germline assignment: CDR1 LNHDA and CDR2 SQIVND (reference sequence). CDR3 DNA sequence: TGTGCCAGTAGAGCTCAATTGGGCACCCAAGAGACCCAGTACTTC. Residues: CASRAQLGTQETQYF.

This clone appeared once. The J gene is TRBJ2-1, the V gene TRBV4-1, with 9 bases fitting TRBD2. From germline, CDR1 is MGHRA and CDR2 YSYEKL. The ends lost 2 bases at V and 7 bases at J; junction bases unmatched: 6. This CDR3 spans 15 amino acids. The CDR3 nucleotides are TGCGCCAGCAGCCAACTGGGACTAGCTGAGAATGAGCAGTTCTTC. This encodes CASSQLGLAENEQFF.

The chain uses TRBV7-9 and TRBJ2-3; 7 bases are a match to TRBD1. Trimming removed 5 bases from V and 3 bases from J; junction bases left unmatched: 11. CDR1 SEHNR and CDR2 FQNEAQ come from the germline V gene (reference sequence). This CDR3 is 16 amino acids long. CDR3 coding DNA: TGTGCCAGCAGCCCAACCGGGACAGCTAATACAGATACGCAGTATTTT. Translation gives CASSPTGTANTDTQYF.

This chain links TRBV30 with TRBJ2-1, with D unresolved. Trimming removed 5 bases from V and 7 bases from J, with 9 bases in between. The CDR3 consists of 11 residues. CDR1 and CDR2 (germline): GTSNPN, SVGIG (reference sequence). CDR3 amino acids: CAWGQRNEQFF. CDR3 DNA: TGTGCCTGGGGCCAGAGGAATGAGCAGTTCTTC.

The CDR3 reads CASSSPTVTITDTQYF. DNA for the CDR3: TGTGCCAGCAGCTCGCCGACAGTGACAATCACAGATACGCAGTATTTT. The chain couples TRBV7-2 to TRBJ2-3; tentatively, D is TRBD1 (5 bases). Germline assignment: CDR1 SGHTA and CDR2 FQGNSA. This CDR3 contains 16 residues. With 4 bases removed from V and 2 bases from J, the gap between germline ends came to 16 bases.

The chain carries TRBV30 and TRBJ2-7; 8 bases match TRBD2. CDR1 and CDR2 from the germline V gene are GTSNPN and SVGIG (reference sequence). Trimming removed 3 bases from V and 5 bases from J; junction bases left unmatched: 6. This CDR3 has 13 residues. This CDR3 reads CAWRAGGIHEQYF. The DNA for the CDR3 is TGTGCCTGGAGGGCGGGGGGTATCCACGAGCAGTACTTC. Full variable domain (outside the CDR3, taken from reference TRBV30 and TRBJ2-7): SQTIHQWPATLVQPVGSPLSLECTVEGTSNPNLYWYRQAAGRGLQLLFYSVGIGQISSEVPQNLSASRPQDRQFILSSKKLLLSDSGFYLCAWRAGGIHEQYFGPGTRLTVT.

The chain couples TRBV4-3 to TRBJ2-1, with D maybe TRBD1 (5 bases). Germline lookup yields CDR1 LGHNA and CDR2 YSLEER. The ends were cut back, 0 bases at V and 5 bases at J, with 20 bases in the middle. This CDR3 spans 18 amino acids. This CDR3 reads CASSQDILRQGLNNEQFF. The CDR3 DNA reads as TGCGCCAGCAGCCAAGATATTTTGAGGCAGGGCCTGAACAATGAGCAGTTCTTC.

This clone was counted a few times. V gene TRBV7-2 combines with J gene TRBJ2-1; 13 bases align to TRBD2. CDR1 is SGHTA and CDR2 is FQGNSA in the germline V gene. The CDR3 is 16 residues long. After removal of 4 bases from V and 5 bases from J, the junction contained 5 bases not matched to a gene. The CDR3 spells CASSSRTSGSHNEQFF. The CDR3 nucleotides are TGTGCCAGCAGCTCCAGGACTAGCGGGAGCCACAATGAGCAGTTCTTC.